Below, one T cell receptor beta chain is given with its context. What it binds is unknown. The method was immunoSEQ multiplex PCR; TCRdb's version includes in-frame clones alone and lacks a portion of them. In the table there are around 790 clones, around 69% of which are singletons. Normal lung was sampled as far from the tumour as possible, at least 3 cm. Template was genomic DNA from frozen, unsorted single-cell suspensions. The data were obtained in a study of immune cell composition in non-small cell lung cancer. The V end was cut by 4 bases, the J end by 7 bases, with 10 bases between. This CDR3 spans 13 amino acids. Notes on the study in general: TIL tumour reactivity correlated with maximal tumour-associated clone frequency in adenocarcinoma. Clones >0.5% enriched in tumour were rarer in adenocarcinoma (about 35%) than squamous (approximately 75%).

The receptor was derived from a human donor with non-small cell lung cancer. The specimen sequenced was non-adjacent lung tissue. The chain uses TRBV23-1 and TRBJ1-4; D remains ambiguous. TRBV23-1 is reported as an ORF; its role is uncertain. As DNA, the CDR3 is TGCGCCAGCAGTCCCCGAGGAGGTGAAAAACTGTTTTTT. This gives the protein CASSPRGGEKLFF.